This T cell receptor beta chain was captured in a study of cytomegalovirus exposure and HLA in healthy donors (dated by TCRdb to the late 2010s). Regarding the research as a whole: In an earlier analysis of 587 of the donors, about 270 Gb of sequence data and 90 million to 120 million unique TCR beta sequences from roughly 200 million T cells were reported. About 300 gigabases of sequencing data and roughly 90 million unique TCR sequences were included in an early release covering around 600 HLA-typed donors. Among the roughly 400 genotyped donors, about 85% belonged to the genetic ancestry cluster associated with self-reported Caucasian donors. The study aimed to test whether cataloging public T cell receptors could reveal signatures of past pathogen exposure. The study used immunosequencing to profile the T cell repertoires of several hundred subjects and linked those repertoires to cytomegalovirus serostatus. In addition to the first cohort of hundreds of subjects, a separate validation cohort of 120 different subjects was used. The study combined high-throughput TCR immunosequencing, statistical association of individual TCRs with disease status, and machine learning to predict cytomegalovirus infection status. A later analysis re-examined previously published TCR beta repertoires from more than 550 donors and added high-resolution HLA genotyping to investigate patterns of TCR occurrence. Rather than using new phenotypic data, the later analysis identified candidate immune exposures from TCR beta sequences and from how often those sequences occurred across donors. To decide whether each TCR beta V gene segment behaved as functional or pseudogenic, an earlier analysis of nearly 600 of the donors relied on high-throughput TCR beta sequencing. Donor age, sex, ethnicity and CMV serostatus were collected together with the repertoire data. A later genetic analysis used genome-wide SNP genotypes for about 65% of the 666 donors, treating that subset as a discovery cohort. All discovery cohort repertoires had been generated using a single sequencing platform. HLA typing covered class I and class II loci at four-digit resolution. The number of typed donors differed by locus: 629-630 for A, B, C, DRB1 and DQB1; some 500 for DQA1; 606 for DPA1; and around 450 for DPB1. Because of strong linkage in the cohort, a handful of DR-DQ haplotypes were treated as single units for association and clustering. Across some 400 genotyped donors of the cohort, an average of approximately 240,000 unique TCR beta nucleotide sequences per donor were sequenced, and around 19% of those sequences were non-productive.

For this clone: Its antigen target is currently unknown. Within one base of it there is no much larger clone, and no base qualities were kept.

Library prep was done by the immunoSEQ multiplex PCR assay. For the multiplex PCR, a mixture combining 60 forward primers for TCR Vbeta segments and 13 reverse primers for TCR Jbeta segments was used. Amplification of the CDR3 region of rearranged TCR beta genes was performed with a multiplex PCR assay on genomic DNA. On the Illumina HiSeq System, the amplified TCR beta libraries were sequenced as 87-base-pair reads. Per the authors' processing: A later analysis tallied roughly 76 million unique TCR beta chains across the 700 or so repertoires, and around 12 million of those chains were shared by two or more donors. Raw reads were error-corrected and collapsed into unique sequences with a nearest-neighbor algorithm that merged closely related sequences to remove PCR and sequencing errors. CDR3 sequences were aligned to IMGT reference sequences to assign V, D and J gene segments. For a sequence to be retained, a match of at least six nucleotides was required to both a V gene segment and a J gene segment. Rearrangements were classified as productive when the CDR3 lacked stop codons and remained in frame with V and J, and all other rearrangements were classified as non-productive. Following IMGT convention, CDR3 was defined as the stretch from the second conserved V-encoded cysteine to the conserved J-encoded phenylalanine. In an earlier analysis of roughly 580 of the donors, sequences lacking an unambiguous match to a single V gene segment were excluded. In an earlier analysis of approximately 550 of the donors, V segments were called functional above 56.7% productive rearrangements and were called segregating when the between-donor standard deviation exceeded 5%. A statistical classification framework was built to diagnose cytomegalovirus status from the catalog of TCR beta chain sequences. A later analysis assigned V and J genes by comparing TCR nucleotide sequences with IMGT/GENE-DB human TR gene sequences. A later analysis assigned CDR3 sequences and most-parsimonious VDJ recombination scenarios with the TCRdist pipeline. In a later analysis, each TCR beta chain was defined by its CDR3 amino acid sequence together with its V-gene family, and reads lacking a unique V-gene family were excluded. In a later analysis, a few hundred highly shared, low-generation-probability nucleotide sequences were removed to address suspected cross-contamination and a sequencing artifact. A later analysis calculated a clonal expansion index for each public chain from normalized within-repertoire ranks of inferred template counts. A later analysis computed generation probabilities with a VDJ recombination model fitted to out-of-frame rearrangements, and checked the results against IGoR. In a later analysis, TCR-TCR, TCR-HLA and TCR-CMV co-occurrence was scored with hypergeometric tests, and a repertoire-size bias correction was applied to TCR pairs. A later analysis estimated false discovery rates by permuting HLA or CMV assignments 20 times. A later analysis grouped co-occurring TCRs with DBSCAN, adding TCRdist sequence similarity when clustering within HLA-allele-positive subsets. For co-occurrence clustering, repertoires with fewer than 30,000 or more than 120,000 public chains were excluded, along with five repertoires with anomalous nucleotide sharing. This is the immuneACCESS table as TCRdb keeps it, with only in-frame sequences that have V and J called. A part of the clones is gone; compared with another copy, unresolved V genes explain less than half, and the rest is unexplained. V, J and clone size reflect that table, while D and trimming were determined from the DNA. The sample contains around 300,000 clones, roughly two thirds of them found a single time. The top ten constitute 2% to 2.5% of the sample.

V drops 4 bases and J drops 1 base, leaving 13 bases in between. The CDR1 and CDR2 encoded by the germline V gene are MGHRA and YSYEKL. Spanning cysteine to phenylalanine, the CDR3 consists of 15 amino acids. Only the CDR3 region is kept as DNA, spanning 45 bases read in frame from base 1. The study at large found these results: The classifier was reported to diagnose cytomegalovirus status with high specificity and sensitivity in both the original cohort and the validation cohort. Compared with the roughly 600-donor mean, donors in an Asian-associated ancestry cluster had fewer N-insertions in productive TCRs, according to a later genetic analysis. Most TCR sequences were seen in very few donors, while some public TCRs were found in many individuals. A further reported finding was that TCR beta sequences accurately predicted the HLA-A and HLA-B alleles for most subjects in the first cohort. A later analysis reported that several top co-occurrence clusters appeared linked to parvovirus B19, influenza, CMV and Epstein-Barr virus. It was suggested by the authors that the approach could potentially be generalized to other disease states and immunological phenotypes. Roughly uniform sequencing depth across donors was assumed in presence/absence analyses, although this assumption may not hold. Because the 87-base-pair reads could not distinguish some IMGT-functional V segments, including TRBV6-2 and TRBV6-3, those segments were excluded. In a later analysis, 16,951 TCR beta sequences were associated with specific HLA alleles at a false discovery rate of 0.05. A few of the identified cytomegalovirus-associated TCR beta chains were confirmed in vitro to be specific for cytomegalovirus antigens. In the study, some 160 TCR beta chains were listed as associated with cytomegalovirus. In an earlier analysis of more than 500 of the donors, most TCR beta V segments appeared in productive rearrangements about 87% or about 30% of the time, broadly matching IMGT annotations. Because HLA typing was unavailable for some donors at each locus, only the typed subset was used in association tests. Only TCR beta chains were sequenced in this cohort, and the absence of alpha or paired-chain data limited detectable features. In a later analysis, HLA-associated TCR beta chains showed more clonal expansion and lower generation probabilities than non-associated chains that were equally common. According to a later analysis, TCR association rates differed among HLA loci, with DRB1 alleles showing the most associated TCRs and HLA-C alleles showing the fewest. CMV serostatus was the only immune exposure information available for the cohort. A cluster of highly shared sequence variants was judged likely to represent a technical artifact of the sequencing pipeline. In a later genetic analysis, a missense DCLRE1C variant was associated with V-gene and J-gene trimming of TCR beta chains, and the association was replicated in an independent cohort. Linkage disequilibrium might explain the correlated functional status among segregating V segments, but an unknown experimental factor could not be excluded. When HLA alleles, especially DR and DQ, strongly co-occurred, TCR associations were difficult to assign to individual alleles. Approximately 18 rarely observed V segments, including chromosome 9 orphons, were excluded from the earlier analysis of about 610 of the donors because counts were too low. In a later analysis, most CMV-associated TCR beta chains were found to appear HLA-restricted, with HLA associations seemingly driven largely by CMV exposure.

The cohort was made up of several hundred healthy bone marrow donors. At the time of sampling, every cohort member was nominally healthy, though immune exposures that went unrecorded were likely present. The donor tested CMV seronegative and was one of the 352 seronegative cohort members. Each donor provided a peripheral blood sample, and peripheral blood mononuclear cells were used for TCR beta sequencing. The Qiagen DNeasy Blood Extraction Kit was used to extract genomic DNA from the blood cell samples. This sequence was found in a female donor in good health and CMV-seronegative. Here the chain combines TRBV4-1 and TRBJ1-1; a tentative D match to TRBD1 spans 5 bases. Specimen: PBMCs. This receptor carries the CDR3 CASSRGDLKNTEAFF. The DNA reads TGCGCCAGCAGCCGGGGGGATCTTAAGAACACTGAAGCTTTCTTT.